Detailed here is one T cell receptor beta chain. CDR3 regions of TCR beta were amplified from RNA transcripts. RT-PCR was first run with HTBI primers, then multiplex PCR in a second round. TCRdb ran MiXCR on the multiplex PCR reads and lists one entry per CDR3 protein. The repertoire includes about 210,000 distinct CDR3 sequences, less than 30% of them detected once, and around 9.8% sits in the top ten. CDR3 length equals 15 residues. Between the trimmed V and J ends, which lost 4 bases and 1 base, there was a span of 14 bases. Germline V gene data show CDR1 as SGHKS and CDR2 as YYEKEE (reference sequence). This sample stems from a study of Graves' ophthalmopathy and Graves' hyperthyroidism.

The sample taken for sequencing was peripheral blood. The chain recombines TRBV5-5 with TRBJ1-1, with D perhaps TRBD1 (6 bases). The clonotype originates from a man aged 50 or older with Graves' ophthalmopathy. The CDR3 nucleotides are TGTGCCAGCAGCCTCCAGGGGACAACGAACACTGAAGCTTTCTTT. The encoded protein is CASSLQGTTNTEAFF. Complete variable domain (other parts from reference TRBV5-5 and TRBJ1-1): DAGVTQSPTHLIKTRGQQVTLRCSPISGHKSVSWYQQVLGQGPQFIFQYYEKEERGRGNFPDRFSARQFPNYSSELNVNALLLGDSALYLCASSLQGTTNTEAFFGQGTRLTVV.